The 17 T cell receptor beta chains in this list originate from one sample, sequenced in a study of cytotoxic CD8 clonotypes in ibrutinib-treated CLL. TCRdb's table, derived via immunoSEQ multiplex PCR, lists solely in-frame clones and lacks some. The sample lists 20,000 to 25,000 clones, 68% occurring once. This sample comprised PBMCs, obtained after 24 months of ibrutinib treatment. Receptors were obtained from a human donor with chronic lymphocytic leukemia.

J is TRBJ2-3 and V is TRBV14; D tentatively fits TRBD1 or TRBD2 (5 bases each). The CDR3 has 16 residues. V dropped 3 bases and J dropped 0 bases, with 13 bases sitting between them. Germline assignment: CDR1 SGHDN and CDR2 FVKESK. The CDR3 nucleotides read TGTGCCAGCAGCCACGGGACGTATGCGAGCACAGATACGCAGTATTTT. It is translated as CASSHGTYASTDTQYF. The entire variable domain, with the rest obtained from reference TRBV14 and TRBJ2-3, is as follows: EAGVTQFPSHSVIEKGQTVTLRCDPISGHDNLYWYRRVMGKEIKFLLHFVKESKQDESGMPNNRFLAERTGGTYSTLKVQPAELEDSGVYFCASSHGTYASTDTQYFGPGTRLTVL.

V gene TRBV9 combines with J gene TRBJ1-2; TRBD1 matches 7 bases. Germline-derived CDR1 and CDR2 are SGDLS and YYNGEE. The CDR3 spans 23 residues. J lost 5 bases, V lost 3 bases, and 34 bases had no gene match. CDR3 in amino acids: CASSAQSLWDSEVPPEGGYGYTF. Written as DNA, the CDR3 is TGTGCCAGCAGCGCTCAATCCCTCTGGGACAGCGAAGTACCTCCCGAGGGGGGGTATGGCTACACCTTC.

The gene calls are TRBV4-2 and TRBJ1-2, with a tentative D call TRBD1 (6 bases). CDR1 is LGHNA and CDR2 is YNFKEQ in the germline V gene. The CDR3 has 14 amino acids. Trimming removed 5 bases at V and 4 bases at J, with 14 bases between. CDR3 region: CASSSSGGSYGYTF. The CDR3 DNA is TGTGCCAGCAGCTCCTCGGGGGGCTCCTATGGCTACACCTTC.

The DNA of the CDR3 is TGTGCCATCAGTGAGTCGGGAGGTATATACAATGAGCAGTTCTTC. As protein: CAISESGGIYNEQFF. The chain uses TRBV10-3 and TRBJ2-1, with D maybe TRBD2 (6 bases). The CDR3 runs to 15 residues. Per the germline V gene, CDR1 is ENHRY and CDR2 is SYGVKD. V lost 0 bases and J 4 bases, leaving 10 bases between the germline ends.

The V call is TRBV5-6, the J call TRBJ2-2; 10 positions match TRBD1. The CDR3 covers 16 residues. Trimming took 4 bases from V and 3 from J; bases not matched to a gene: 6. CDR1 is SGHDT and CDR2 is YYEEEE in the germline V gene. The chain's CDR3 is CASSLDRGQYTGELFF. CDR3 DNA sequence: TGTGCCAGCAGCCTCGACAGGGGGCAATACACCGGGGAGCTGTTTTTT.

This clone counts as medium-sized. This sequence joins TRBV7-9 and TRBJ2-6; tentatively, D is TRBD1 (5 bases). V was clipped by 6 bases and J by 0 bases, with 9 bases between them. CDR3 length: 15 residues. Germline V gives CDR1 SEHNR, CDR2 FQNEAQ (reference sequence). CDR3 DNA: TGTGCCAGCAGTCCAGGGAACTCTGGGGCCAACGTCCTGACTTTC. Amino acids: CASSPGNSGANVLTF. The full variable domain, in which reference TRBV7-9 and TRBJ2-6 provide the parts outside the CDR3, is DTGVSQNPRHKITKRGQNVTFRCDPISEHNRLYWYRQTLGQGPEFLTYFQNEAQLEKSRLLSDRFSAERPKGSFSTLEIQRTEQGDSAMYLCASSPGNSGANVLTFGAGSRLTVL.

The rearrangement joins TRBV4-1 to TRBJ1-6, with D maybe TRBD1 (5 bases). Per germline, CDR1 MGHRA and CDR2 YSYEKL. With 0 bases removed from V and 7 bases from J, the gap between germline ends came to 10 bases. This CDR3 is built from 15 residues. The CDR3 sequence is CASSQDTGRNSPLHF. In nucleotides, the CDR3 is TGCGCCAGCAGCCAAGATACGGGGCGGAATTCACCCCTCCACTTT.

V is TRBV10-3 and J is TRBJ1-1, with 9 bases fitting TRBD1. The CDR3 covers 12 residues. Germline CDR1 ENHRY, CDR2 SYGVKD. Germline trimming cut 10 bases from V and 2 bases from J; bases unmatched to any gene: 2. The CDR3 DNA is TGTGCCACACAGGGGGCCAACACTGAAGCTTTCTTT. Translating gives CATQGANTEAFF.

This clone came up a few times. The genes are TRBV19 and TRBJ2-2; D uncertain. The V and J ends lost 3 bases and 3 bases respectively, with 8 bases between them. Germline assignment: CDR1 LNHDA and CDR2 SQIVND (reference sequence). The CDR3 loop spans 14 amino acids. CDR3 sequence (DNA): TGTGCCAGTAGTATGTTTTGGGACACCGGGGAGCTGTTTTTT. Amino acid sequence: CASSMFWDTGELFF.

The V gene is TRBV7-8, the J gene TRBJ2-7, with 7 bases lining up with TRBD2. The V segment lost 0 bases and the J segment 3 bases; nucleotides outside the gene matches: 2. CDR3 length equals 14 residues. Germline CDR1 reads SGHVS; CDR2 reads FQNEAQ. CDR3 bases: TGTGCCAGCAGCTTAGCGGGGGGGGTCTACGAGCAGTACTTC. Translation gives CASSLAGGVYEQYF. Full variable domain (outside the CDR3, taken from reference TRBV7-8 and TRBJ2-7): GAGVSQSPRYKVAKRGQDVALRCDPISGHVSLFWYQQALGQGPEFLTYFQNEAQLDKSGLPSDRFFAERPEGSVSTLKIQRTQQEDSAVYLCASSLAGGVYEQYFGPGTRLTVT.

The chain uses TRBV7-6 and TRBJ2-2; 8 nucleotides match TRBD1. CDR3 size: 16 residues. Germline V CDR1 and CDR2: SGHVS, FNYEAQ. The ends lost 7 bases at V and 6 bases at J; junction bases unmatched: 13. The CDR3 DNA follows: TGTGCCAGCAACCACCGGACAGGGTTTTATTCCGGGGAGCTGTTTTTT. This translates into CASNHRTGFYSGELFF.

This clone was seen just once. This chain connects TRBV18 to TRBJ1-1, with 10 bases fitting TRBD1. CDR3 length: 15 residues. Germline V lookup: CDR1 KGHSH, CDR2 LQKENI. V shed 4 bases, J shed 7 bases, and the junction held 9 bases outside the gene matches. In nucleotides, the CDR3 is TGTGCCAGCTCACTTCAGACAGGGGGCGCTGGTGAAGCTTTCTTT. It encodes CASSLQTGGAGEAFF. The variable domain in full, completed from reference TRBV18 and TRBJ1-1, reads NAGVMQNPRHLVRRRGQEARLRCSPMKGHSHVYWYRQLPEEGLKFMVYLQKENIIDESGMPKERFSAEFPKEGPSILRIQQVVRGDSAAYFCASSLQTGGAGEAFFGQGTRLTVV.

This sequence joins TRBV5-1 and TRBJ2-5, with D possibly being TRBD1 (6 bases). CDR1 SGHRS and CDR2 YFSETQ come from the germline V gene. The CDR3 has 13 residues. Deletions cut 3 bases from V and 1 base from J, with 7 bases between. The CDR3, as DNA: TGCGCCAGCAGCTGGACAGCCCAAGAGACCCAGTACTTC. It translates to CASSWTAQETQYF.

The chain links TRBV27 to TRBJ2-7; 8 bases match TRBD1. Per germline, CDR1 MNHEY and CDR2 SMNVEV (reference sequence). J gave up 3 bases and V 2 bases, and 3 bases lay outside the gene matches. CDR3 length: 14 residues. As DNA, the CDR3 is TGTGCCAGCAGTTTACAGGGGGCGCGCTACGAGCAGTACTTC. Translating it yields CASSLQGARYEQYF.

This chain joins TRBV29-1 and TRBJ2-3, with 11 positions matching TRBD1. With 6 bases clipped from V and 3 bases from J, the junction kept 5 bases outside the gene matches. This CDR3 region has 14 residues. Germline CDR1 reads SQVTM; CDR2 reads ANQGSEA. The CDR3 spells CSVGGQGGTDTQYF. The CDR3 DNA reads as TGCAGCGTGGGGGGACAGGGGGGAACAGATACGCAGTATTTT.

This CDR3 is CSASDGDTQYF. The CDR3 bases are TGCAGTGCTAGTGACGGAGATACGCAGTATTTT. The genes are TRBV20-1 and TRBJ2-3; D is unclear. This CDR3 contains 11 residues. The V and J ends lost 3 bases and 5 bases respectively, with 6 bases between them. Germline CDR1 reads DFQATT; CDR2 reads SNEGSKA (reference sequence).

The chain uses TRBV9 and TRBJ2-5; 7 nucleotides agree with TRBD2. CDR3 length: 15 residues. J was trimmed by 2 bases and V by 0 bases; bases with no gene match: 4. Germline-derived CDR1 and CDR2 are SGDLS and YYNGEE. The CDR3 here is CASSVVGTTQETQYF. In DNA form, the CDR3 reads TGTGCCAGCAGCGTAGTCGGGACTACACAAGAGACCCAGTACTTC.